The source of this T cell receptor (beta chain) is a study of cytomegalovirus exposure and HLA in healthy donors. Overall study findings and caveats: Reportedly, HLA-A and HLA-B alleles of most subjects were accurately predicted from TCR beta. Being productive about 87% or about 30% of the time was typical of most TCR beta V segments in an earlier analysis. Associated with cytomegalovirus, according to the listing, were 170 or so TCR beta chains.

The PCR was carried out with 60 Vbeta primers and 13 Jbeta primers. The assay was immunoSEQ multiplex PCR, and TCRdb's table has in-frame clones only and misses some. This sample carries 150,000 to 200,000 clones, roughly 80% of them seen once, and the ten largest clones take over 3.5%. Germline V gives CDR1 SGHAT, CDR2 FQNNGV. The germline V and J ends were trimmed by 5 bases and 1 base, with 15 bases remaining between them. The CDR3 covers 16 residues. A remark on this clone: The antigen is unknown.

Sequencing used PBMCs. The chain links TRBV11-2 to TRBJ2-1; weak D call: TRBD2 (7 bases). The sequence came from a man aged 50 or older in good health and CMV-seronegative. The CDR3 loop reads CASSRIEGGSYNEQFF. The CDR3 DNA reads TGTGCCAGCAGCCGGATTGAGGGGGGGTCCTACAATGAGCAGTTCTTC.